A selection of T cell receptor beta chains follows, all from one sample in a study of T cell responses to AZD1222 COVID-19 vaccine. Clones were sequenced by immunoSEQ multiplex PCR, and TCRdb holds only the in-frame ones, with some missing. Of 150,000 or so clones listed, 90% are singletons. The sequencing here drew on peripheral blood, taken on day 0 of AZD1222 vaccination. These receptors all stem from an adult in good health. CDR3s include the opening cysteine and the closing phenylalanine or tryptophan. D genes are given only for firm matches. The size of a clone is reported for some rows only, either as once, few or many, or as a class for expanded clones.

v_gene	abundance	len	d_gene	j_gene	CDR3aa	CDR3nt
TRBV4-1	once	15	-	TRBJ1-5	CASSQEYPAGQPQHF	TGCGCCAGCAGCCAAGAGTATCCAGCAGGTCAGCCCCAGCATTTT
TRBV5-1	-	16	-	TRBJ2-7	CASSPRGTPYSYEQYF	TGCGCCAGCAGCCCGCGGGGGACACCATACTCCTACGAGCAGTACTTC
TRBV4-1	-	15	-	TRBJ1-1	CASSQFGGGNTEAFF	TGCGCCAGCAGCCAATTTGGGGGCGGGAACACTGAAGCTTTCTTT
TRBV14	-	14	-	TRBJ1-2	CASSQNNRHYGYTF	TGTGCCAGCAGCCAAAACAACAGGCACTATGGCTACACCTTC
TRBV6-5	-	15	-	TRBJ1-6	CASRTDRTLNSPLHF	TGTGCCAGCAGAACGGACCGAACCTTGAATTCACCCCTCCACTTT
TRBV15	-	16	TRBD2	TRBJ2-1	CATSTRTSGIYNEQFF	TGTGCCACCAGCACCCGGACTAGCGGCATCTACAATGAGCAGTTCTTC
TRBV18	-	16	TRBD1	TRBJ1-3	CASETGTGAGLHTIYF	TGTGCCAGCGAGACCGGGACAGGGGCCGGGCTCCACACCATATATTTT
TRBV28	-	15	TRBD1	TRBJ2-7	CASSFRDRVVYEQYF	TGTGCCAGCAGTTTTCGCGACAGGGTAGTCTACGAGCAGTACTTC
TRBV16	few	14	TRBD1	TRBJ2-7	CASSRDRGSYEQYF	TGTGCCAGCAGTCGGGACAGGGGCTCCTACGAGCAGTACTTC
TRBV27	-	15	-	TRBJ1-2	CASSLSENPNYGYTF	TGTGCCAGCAGTTTATCGGAGAACCCCAACTATGGCTACACCTTC
TRBV7-9	once	14	TRBD2	TRBJ2-5	CASSPGGRVETQYF	TGTGCCAGCAGTCCCGGAGGGAGGGTTGAGACCCAGTACTTC
TRBV19	-	13	-	TRBJ2-1	CASSMVLAVEQFF	TGTGCCAGTAGTATGGTGTTGGCTGTAGAGCAGTTCTTC
TRBV11-2	-	16	TRBD2	TRBJ2-5	CASSHNGLAGTETQYF	TGTGCCAGCAGCCATAATGGACTAGCGGGAACAGAGACCCAGTACTTC
TRBV6-1	-	15	TRBD1	TRBJ2-1	CASSGAGTGKNEQFF	TGTGCCAGCAGTGGAGCCGGGACAGGGAAAAATGAGCAGTTCTTC
TRBV10-3	-	12	TRBD2	TRBJ2-5	CAIGVAGETQYF	TGTGCCATCGGGGTAGCGGGAGAGACCCAGTACTTC
TRBV6-1	-	16	-	TRBJ2-1	CASSDYRQAGYNEQFF	TGTGCCAGCAGTGATTATAGGCAGGCGGGCTACAATGAGCAGTTCTTC
TRBV9	-	13	-	TRBJ1-1	CASSSRGNTEAFF	TGTGCCAGCAGCTCCAGGGGAAACACTGAAGCTTTCTTT
TRBV20-1	-	17	-	TRBJ2-6	CSASTEPNLAGANVLTF	TGCAGTGCTAGTACGGAACCGAACTTGGCGGGGGCCAACGTCCTGACTTTC
TRBV7-9	-	12	TRBD1	TRBJ1-1	CASSPGTVEAFF	TGTGCCAGCAGCCCGGGGACAGTCGAAGCTTTCTTT
TRBV28	-	14	-	TRBJ2-7	CASSFQGNSYEQYF	TGTGCCAGCAGTTTCCAGGGAAACTCCTACGAGCAGTACTTC
TRBV7-6	-	16	TRBD2	TRBJ2-3	CASSKRLASSTDTQYF	TGTGCCAGCAGCAAACGACTAGCCTCAAGCACAGATACGCAGTATTTT
TRBV27	-	14	-	TRBJ2-7	CASSLGAGTYEQYF	TGTGCCAGCAGTTTAGGTGCAGGGACCTACGAGCAGTACTTC
TRBV27	-	17	TRBD2	TRBJ2-1	CASRSSVAGFSGNEQFF	TGTGCCAGCAGATCCTCAGTAGCGGGATTTTCGGGCAATGAGCAGTTCTTC
TRBV7-2	-	13	-	TRBJ1-1	CASSLRQNTEAFF	TGTGCCAGCAGCTTACGACAGAACACTGAAGCTTTCTTT
TRBV6-5	-	15	TRBD1	TRBJ2-3	CASSYGQGAGDTQYF	TGTGCCAGCAGTTACGGACAGGGGGCGGGAGATACGCAGTATTTT
TRBV28	-	13	-	TRBJ2-5	CASSLARGETQYF	TGTGCCAGCAGTTTGGCCCGCGGAGAGACCCAGTACTTC
TRBV10-3	-	15	-	TRBJ1-4	CAISAGVGLNEKLFF	TGTGCCATCAGTGCCGGCGTTGGGTTGAATGAAAAACTGTTTTTT
TRBV5-1	-	15	-	TRBJ2-2	CASSLANRGTGELFF	TGCGCCAGCAGCTTGGCCAACCGTGGCACCGGGGAGCTGTTTTTT
TRBV25-1	few	16	-	TRBJ2-7	CASSEPVEDSSYEQYF	TGTGCCAGCAGTGAGCCCGTGGAGGACAGCTCCTACGAGCAGTACTTC
TRBV12-3/TRBV12-4	-	13	-	TRBJ2-2	CASSLRGSGELFF	TGTGCCAGCAGTTTAAGGGGCAGCGGGGAGCTGTTTTTT
TRBV9	-	11	-	TRBJ1-3	CASSSGNTIYF	TGTGCCAGCAGTTCTGGAAACACCATATATTTT
TRBV7-8	-	14	-	TRBJ2-3	CASSLDVGTDTQYF	TGTGCCAGCAGCTTAGACGTGGGCACAGATACGCAGTATTTT
TRBV28	-	12	-	TRBJ2-7	CASSFAGNEQYF	TGTGCCAGCAGTTTCGCGGGGAACGAGCAGTACTTC
TRBV18	-	16	-	TRBJ1-1	CASSLQGWEMNTEAFF	TGTGCCAGCTCACTACAAGGGTGGGAAATGAACACTGAAGCTTTCTTT
TRBV6-5	-	15	-	TRBJ2-2	CASSYGGTNTGELFF	TGTGCCAGCAGTTACGGGGGAACGAACACCGGGGAGCTGTTTTTT
TRBV24-1	-	13	-	TRBJ1-2	CATSSGVNYGYTF	TGTGCCACCAGCTCAGGGGTCAACTATGGCTACACCTTC
TRBV7-9	once	13	-	TRBJ2-1	CASSLQGNNEQFF	TGTGCCAGCAGCTTGCAGGGTAACAATGAGCAGTTCTTC